This T cell receptor (beta chain) was profiled in a study of identifying expanded T cells in peripheral blood. Study-level findings and limits: Variance in clone template counts between roughly two-week samples significantly increased with total template count across all healthy donors. Technical replicates showed about 1.1 changed clones; approximately 2 weeks 15 to 20; four weeks 19.

The CDR3 loop spans 12 amino acids. V was shortened by 0 bases and J by 9 bases, with 9 bases between the two germline ends. The V gene's germline CDR1 is SGHRS and CDR2 YFSETQ. Collection occurred without any documented infections or immune events in donors. This table comes from immunoSEQ multiplex PCR, and its TCRdb copy is limited to in-frame clones, with some not included. Of over 100,000 clones in the sample, about 88% were seen once. Worth noting for this clone: Its antigen is as yet unknown.

Sequencing was performed on blood. The TCR comes from a person aged 18 to 69 in good health. This chain joins TRBV5-1 and TRBJ1-1; the D is unclear. The CDR3, as DNA: TGCGCCAGCAGCTTGGGAGGGCTTCAAGCTTTCTTT. It encodes CASSLGGLQAFF.